This T cell receptor (beta chain) was sequenced for a study of tumor-infiltrating lymphocytes in primary liver carcinoma. For blood RNA, unsorted whole blood served as the source, and germline DNA was extracted too. Reverse transcription of 500 ng total RNA with a constant-region primer produced TCR beta cDNA. For TCR beta, libraries were produced by three nested multiplex PCR rounds using slightly modified ARM-PCR. TRBV1-TRBV30 forward primers and a C-beta reverse primer were used in the first two PCR rounds, which each ran for nine to ten cycles. One entry per CDR3 protein, called by TCRdb with MiXCR from the multiplex PCR reads. The repertoire holds 330,000 or so distinct CDR3 sequences, with 65% as singletons. CDR3 length: 12 amino acids. Germline CDR1 reads MNHEY; CDR2 reads SVGAGI. Of note for this clonotype: One end of the junction fails to match germline, which may point to a read error.

Sequenced material: peripheral blood. This rearrangement joins TRBV6-5 to TRBJ2-7, with 9 bases identical to TRBD2. The clonotype originates from a man in his forties or fifties with primary liver carcinoma and hepatitis B virus infection. The CDR3, as DNA: TGTGCCGGCAGCGGGGGGAGGGGCCAGCAGTACTTC. Translation gives CAGSGGRGQQYF.